This T cell receptor (beta chain) is drawn from a study of CD8 T cells in ankylosing spondylitis. Overall study findings and caveats: Seemingly characteristic of ankylosing spondylitis blood was a TCR beta motif consisting of several highly homologous variants. The clones that were linked to disease were reported to be significantly enriched in matched synovial fluid samples from ankylosing spondylitis patients.

This clonotype was picked up a small number of times. Antigen unknown. This CDR3 is 15 amino acids long. Germline V lookup: CDR1 SGHVS, CDR2 FNYEAQ. V was trimmed by 5 bases and J by 5 bases, leaving 13 bases between them. Making the TCR beta libraries involved quantitative 5'-RACE with molecular barcodes. TCRdb independently ran MiXCR on the 5' RACE reads; one entry per CDR3 protein. The sample shows around 390,000 distinct CDR3 sequences, 20% to 25% of them seen only once. The genes are TRBV7-6 and TRBJ1-6, with D possibly TRBD1 on 6 matching bases. This clonotype was sampled from a male donor with ankylosing spondylitis. The sample comprised blood, either unsorted or a sorted T cell fraction (not recorded which). For the CDR3, the DNA is TGTGCCAGCAGCCCCGGGACATCTAATAATTCACCCCTCCACTTT. This sequence encodes CASSPGTSNNSPLHF.